One and the same sample provided the 9 T cell receptor beta chains below, sequenced in a study of tumor and adjacent non-tumor tissue in lung cancer. RNA was extracted from bulk tissue without any cell sorting. This non-tumor lung sample came from over 3 cm beyond the tumor edge. TCRbeta libraries were built with three rounds of nested PCR, modified from ARM-PCR. TCRdb reprocessed the multiplex PCR reads via MiXCR and lists one record per CDR3 protein. The table includes approximately 110,000 distinct CDR3 sequences, about 64% detected once. The sample taken for sequencing was distant non-tumor lung tissue. These TCRs come from a man aged 55-75 years with non-small cell lung cancer.

With regard to this clonotype: This clone may be a read error of a much larger clone one base away. The rearrangement links TRBV5-1 to TRBJ2-3; no firm D call. Germline V gene lookup returns CDR1 SGHRS and CDR2 YFSETQ. The CDR3 length is 15 residues. The CDR3, as DNA: TGCGCCAGCAGCTTGGAAGCCAGCGTCACATATACGCAGTATTTT. Translated, it gives CASSLEASVTYTQYF.

The V call is TRBV24-1, the J call TRBJ1-5, with a weak D call TRBD1 (6 bases). The germline CDR1 and CDR2 sequences are KGHDR and SFDVKD. The V and J ends lost 4 bases and 2 bases respectively, with 11 bases between them. This CDR3 is built from 15 residues. CDR3: CATSEGDKRNQPQHF. As DNA, the CDR3 is TGTGCCACCAGTGAGGGGGACAAGCGCAATCAGCCCCAGCATTTT.

J is TRBJ2-1 and V is TRBV20-1; tentative D call: TRBD1 (6 bases). Trimming removed 3 bases from V and 8 bases from J, with 14 bases in between. In germline, CDR1 is DFQATT, CDR2 SNEGSKA (reference sequence). The CDR3 contains 13 residues. CDR3 sequence: CSASSGDYHEQFF. DNA for the CDR3: TGCAGTGCTAGTTCAGGGGATTACCATGAGCAGTTCTTC.

A remark on this clonotype: This could be a read error, since a much larger clone is one nucleotide away. This chain uses TRBV11-3 with TRBJ2-7; D gene unclear. The CDR3 has 11 amino acids. From germline, CDR1 is SGHNT and CDR2 YENEEA. The CDR3 here is CASSLEYEHYF. CDR3 sequence (DNA): TGTGCCAGCAGCTTAGAATACGAGCATTACTTC.

A word on this clonotype: It is likely a read error, because the conserved phenylalanine at the end of the CDR3 is missing. The limits of the CDR3 on the DNA are not certain, so only TCRdb's listed CDR3 is given. This rearrangement joins TRBV29-1 to TRBJ2-1; the table's D call, TRBD2, was not checked against the DNA. CDR1 is SQVTM, CDR2 ANQGSEA, per germline. A total of 16 residues make up the CDR3, ends included. The CDR3 protein is CSVEKNPAGVANELFL.

Points on this clonotype: One base away lies a much larger clone, so this may be a sequencing read error. The V and J genes are TRBV14 and TRBJ1-2; unclear D gene. The CDR3 is 16 residues long. CDR1 and CDR2 from the germline V gene are SGHDN and FVKESK. V dropped 4 bases and J dropped 3 bases, with 18 bases sitting between them. As DNA, the CDR3 is TGTGCCAGCAGCCCACGCTTGACACGGGGTGACTATGGCTACACCTTC. It specifies CASSPRLTRGDYGYTF.

This clonotype was picked up many times. This chain joins TRBV20-1 and TRBJ2-1; 7 bases are a match to TRBD2. Germline CDR1 and CDR2: DFQATT and SNEGSKA (reference sequence). The CDR3 is 13 amino acids. Germline trimming cut 5 bases from V and 6 bases from J; bases unmatched to any gene: 7. The CDR3 nucleotides are TGCAGTGCTCCTCCGGGAGGTGTCAATGAGCAGTTCTTC. Translating gives CSAPPGGVNEQFF.

This clonotype was seen many times. This chain joins TRBV6-6 and TRBJ2-2; no reliable D call. The germline CDR1 and CDR2 sequences are MNHNY and SVGAGI (reference sequence). Trimming pared 2 bases from V and 3 bases from J, leaving 4 bases between. The CDR3 contains 13 residues. CDR3 region: CASSYRDTGELFF. The DNA for the CDR3 is TGTGCCAGCAGTTACAGGGACACCGGGGAGCTGTTTTTT.

This clonotype occurred once. One junction end disagrees with the germline gene, perhaps due to a read error. CDR3 sequence reads: CSARDWSGDNTEASF. The CDR3 DNA sequence: TGCAGTGCTAGAGATTGGTCAGGAGACAACACTGAAGCCTCCTTT. This chain connects TRBV20-1 to TRBJ1-1; D is unresolved. The CDR3 sequence is 15 residues long. Germline V gives CDR1 DFQATT, CDR2 SNEGSKA (reference sequence).